The 30 T cell receptor beta chains in this list originate from one sample, sequenced in a study of identical twins. MiXCR was run by TCRdb on the 5' RACE reads, yielding one entry per CDR3 protein. The sample includes some 900,000 distinct CDR3 sequences, about 12% of them seen just once. The data also belong to a second study, concerning yellow fever vaccine responses in identical twins.

The sequenced material came from PBMCs. These receptors were collected from a woman aged 18-35 years in good health.

Only a few counts were recorded for this clonotype. The rearrangement uses TRBV25-1 and TRBJ2-7; 8 nucleotides line up with TRBD2. Germline values: CDR1 MGHDK, CDR2 SYGVNS. CDR3 length: 14 residues. The trim removed 3 bases at V and 3 bases at J, leaving 4 bases unmatched. CDR3 residues: CASSEWAGGYEQYF. The CDR3 bases are TGTGCCAGCAGTGAGTGGGCGGGAGGCTACGAGCAGTACTTC.

This clonotype turned up a few times. The J gene is TRBJ1-4, the V gene TRBV5-6; 8 bases are shared with TRBD1. The CDR3 length is 16 residues. Germline V gives CDR1 SGHDT, CDR2 YYEEEE. J gave up 0 bases and V 4 bases, and 5 bases lay outside the gene matches. The CDR3 loop is CASSGGQGPTNEKLFF. In DNA, the CDR3 is TGTGCCAGCAGCGGCGGACAGGGCCCAACTAATGAAAAACTGTTTTTT.

The chain links TRBV11-2 to TRBJ2-7; weak D call: TRBD2 (5 bases). This CDR3 has 13 residues. CDR1 and CDR2 from the germline V gene are SGHAT and FQNNGV. V was clipped by 1 base and J by 6 bases, with 10 bases between them. CDR3 DNA: TGTGCCAGCAGCTTAGTAGCGTTGGGCGAGCAGTACGTC. The encoded protein is CASSLVALGEQYV.

The chain uses TRBV28 and TRBJ2-3, with TRBD1 identical over 9 bases. The ends lost 6 bases at V and 4 bases at J; junction bases unmatched: 11. CDR1 MDHEN and CDR2 SYDVKM come from the germline V gene. The CDR3 runs 16 residues. CDR3 sequence reads: CASRDTGTGRADTQYF. The CDR3 DNA follows: TGTGCCAGCAGGGACACCGGGACAGGGAGGGCAGATACGCAGTATTTT. Filled out from reference TRBV28 and TRBJ2-3, the complete variable domain reads DVKVTQSSRYLVKRTGEKVFLECVQDMDHENMFWYRQDPGLGLRLIYFSYDVKMKEKGDIPEGYSVSREKKERFSLILESASTNQTSMYLCASRDTGTGRADTQYFGPGTRLTVL.

In its sample, this clonotype was seen a few times. The chain joins TRBV12-3 or TRBV12-4 to TRBJ2-1; TRBD2 matches 9 bases. With V trimmed by 6 bases and J by 7 bases, 10 bases remained unmatched. This CDR3 contains 15 residues. DNA for the CDR3: TGTGCCAGCAGCCAATGGGCTAGCGGGATAAATGAGCAGTTCTTC. It encodes CASSQWASGINEQFF.

This clonotype was detected a few times. The CDR3 reads CASSSSAYNEQFF. CDR3 DNA sequence: TGTGCCAGCAGCTCCTCGGCGTACAATGAGCAGTTCTTC. The chain uses TRBV7-2 and TRBJ2-1, with no clear D. CDR1 SGHTA and CDR2 FQGNSA come from the germline V gene. Trimming took 4 bases from V and 4 from J, leaving 8 bases between them. This CDR3 is built from 13 residues.

The table lists this clonotype with a few counts. CDR3 sequence reads: CSVDISGLYNEQFF. CDR3 bases: TGCAGCGTTGATATTAGCGGGCTCTACAATGAGCAGTTCTTC. The genes are TRBV29-1 and TRBJ2-1; 7 bases line up with TRBD2. The CDR3 is made up of 14 amino acids. The ends lost 3 bases at V and 3 bases at J; junction bases unmatched: 5. In germline, CDR1 is SQVTM, CDR2 ANQGSEA.

There are a few counts of this clonotype. V gene TRBV5-4 combines with J gene TRBJ2-1; D is ambiguous. The CDR3 runs to 16 residues. Trimming shortened V by 4 bases and J by 3 bases, and 17 bases separated the two germline ends. Germline-derived CDR1 and CDR2 are SGHNT and YYREEE (reference sequence). The DNA of the CDR3 is TGTGCCAGCAGCCCGCAGATCACCTCTGACTACAATGAGCAGTTCTTC. Amino acid sequence: CASSPQITSDYNEQFF.

This clonotype came up a few times. This rearrangement joins TRBV12-3 or TRBV12-4 to TRBJ2-1, with 8 bases identical to TRBD2. This CDR3 is built from 15 residues. Losses at the gene ends were 2 bases for V and 5 bases for J; bases not matched to a gene: 5. The CDR3 nucleotides read TGTGCCAGCAGTTTATCGGGGGGGGCCAACAATGAGCAGTTCTTC. Translated: CASSLSGGANNEQFF.

The rearrangement uses TRBV18 and TRBJ1-1; D might be TRBD1 (5 bases). CDR1 is KGHSH, CDR2 LQKENI, per germline. The CDR3 contains 16 residues. The ends were cut back, 2 bases at V and 0 bases at J, with 13 bases in the middle. The CDR3 is CASSPRPRDMNTEAFF. The CDR3 DNA sequence: TGTGCCAGCTCACCAAGACCCAGGGATATGAACACTGAAGCTTTCTTT.

This clonotype was observed many times. The chain employs TRBV5-1 and TRBJ2-2, with D unclear. V lost 5 bases and J lost 6, with 11 bases in between. Germline V CDR1 and CDR2: SGHRS, YFSETQ. This CDR3 is 13 amino acids long. CDR3 loop: CASSLSWPGELFF. The CDR3 nucleotides are TGCGCCAGCAGTCTTTCATGGCCCGGGGAGCTGTTTTTT.

The CDR3 spells CASSARGLAGGYEQYF. The CDR3 coding sequence is TGTGCCAGTAGTGCGCGCGGACTAGCGGGAGGGTACGAGCAGTACTTC. The chain combines TRBV19 with TRBJ2-7; TRBD2 matches at 15 bases. This CDR3 is 16 amino acids long. Trimming at V came to 5 bases and at J to 4 bases, leaving 6 bases not matched to a gene. The germline V gene has CDR1 LNHDA and CDR2 SQIVND (reference sequence).

The chain uses TRBV12-3 or TRBV12-4 and TRBJ2-5; D remains unclear. Between the trimmed V and J ends, which lost 3 bases and 3 bases, there was a span of 23 bases. This CDR3 comprises 18 residues. CDR3 sequence (DNA): TGTGCCAGCAGTTTTATCTCCGAAGTAGACACGGCAAAAGAGACCCAGTACTTC. Translated: CASSFISEVDTAKETQYF.

A few counts support this clonotype. The chain couples TRBV10-3 to TRBJ2-7, with a tentative D call TRBD1 (6 bases). Trimming shortened V by 3 bases and J by 5 bases, and 14 bases separated the two germline ends. The germline gives CDR1 ENHRY, CDR2 SYGVKD. CDR3 length: 14 amino acids. For the CDR3, the DNA is TGTGCCATCAGTGACAGGGGCGTATCCCACGAGCAGTACGTC. It translates to CAISDRGVSHEQYV.

Ten or more counts support this clonotype. V usage is TRBV20-1 and J usage is TRBJ2-1; possible D gene TRBD2, 7 bases. V dropped 0 bases and J dropped 7 bases, with 22 bases sitting between them. CDR3 length equals 17 residues. Per the germline V gene, CDR1 is DFQATT and CDR2 is SNEGSKA (reference sequence). The CDR3 loop is CSARDPNKGGPENEQFF. CDR3 DNA: TGCAGTGCTAGAGATCCGAATAAGGGGGGGCCCGAGAATGAGCAGTTCTTC.

This chain joins TRBV12-3 or TRBV12-4 and TRBJ2-5; no clear D gene. The CDR3 loop spans 12 amino acids. Trimming removed 1 base from V and 12 bases from J, with 12 bases in between. The CDR3 nucleotides are TGTGCCAGCAGTTTAGGTAGTGCGGTGAAGTACTTC. Translating it yields CASSLGSAVKYF.

CDR3 amino acids: CASSLDTGERGEQFF. The CDR3 DNA is TGCGCCAGCAGCTTGGACACGGGGGAGCGGGGTGAGCAGTTCTTC. V gene TRBV5-1 combines with J gene TRBJ2-1; 7 positions match TRBD2. Germline V CDR1 and CDR2: SGHRS, YFSETQ. The CDR3 is 15 residues long. With V trimmed by 0 bases and J by 9 bases, 9 bases remained unmatched.

This clonotype has a handful of counts. The V call is TRBV20-1, the J call TRBJ2-3; tentatively, D is TRBD2 (6 bases). CDR1 and CDR2 from the germline V gene are DFQATT and SNEGSKA (reference sequence). This CDR3 spans 16 amino acids. The V gene lost 0 bases and the J gene lost 4 bases, with 17 bases spanning the gap. CDR3 sequence reads: CSARDIFFGSADTQYF. As DNA, the CDR3 is TGCAGTGCTAGAGACATCTTTTTCGGGAGCGCAGATACGCAGTATTTT.

This clonotype was detected many times. The J gene is TRBJ1-6, the V gene TRBV7-8; possibly TRBD1 for D (5 bases). Looked up from germline, CDR1 is SGHVS and CDR2 is FQNEAQ. This CDR3 comprises 15 residues. Trimming stripped 2 bases from V and 3 bases from J, with 8 bases between. As DNA, the CDR3 is TGTGCCAGCAGCTTAACGGACAACTATAATTCACCCCTCCACTTT. Translated, it gives CASSLTDNYNSPLHF.

This clonotype came up a few times. The chain links TRBV7-8 to TRBJ2-1; D not resolved. Germline-derived CDR1 and CDR2 are SGHVS and FQNEAQ. The CDR3 runs to 15 residues. Trimming shortened V by 5 bases and J by 5 bases, and 16 bases separated the two germline ends. DNA of the CDR3: TGTGCCAGCAGCCCCCCCCCTACCCGAAACAATGAGCAGTTCTTC. Translating it yields CASSPPPTRNNEQFF. Combining the CDR3 with reference TRBV7-8 and TRBJ2-1 gives the whole variable domain GAGVSQSPRYKVAKRGQDVALRCDPISGHVSLFWYQQALGQGPEFLTYFQNEAQLDKSGLPSDRFFAERPEGSVSTLKIQRTQQEDSAVYLCASSPPPTRNNEQFFGPGTRLTVL.

This clonotype was observed a handful of times. This sequence joins TRBV11-2 and TRBJ1-4; possible D gene TRBD1, 5 bases. V lost 3 bases to trimming and J lost 0 bases, with 5 bases between them. Germline V lookup: CDR1 SGHAT, CDR2 FQNNGV. CDR3 size: 14 residues. The CDR3 reads CASSLGPTNEKLFF. Written as DNA, the CDR3 is TGTGCCAGCAGCTTGGGACCAACTAATGAAAAACTGTTTTTT.

The V and J genes are TRBV5-1 and TRBJ2-1; maybe TRBD1 (5 bases). This CDR3 region has 15 residues. V lost 4 bases and J lost 5, with 16 bases in between. The germline V gene has CDR1 SGHRS and CDR2 YFSETQ. In DNA form, the CDR3 reads TGCGCCAGCAGCCCCACCCCCGGCAGGGACAATGAGCAGTTCTTC. Protein sequence: CASSPTPGRDNEQFF.

This clonotype was seen more than once but under ten times. This sequence joins TRBV24-1 and TRBJ2-1; 7 bases align to TRBD1. Germline CDR1 reads KGHDR; CDR2 reads SFDVKD. This CDR3 is 15 amino acids long. V was clipped by 4 bases and J by 5 bases; unmatched bases: 7. CDR3 sequence: CATSDLGTANNEQFF. CDR3 nucleotides: TGTGCCACCAGTGACCTCGGGACAGCCAACAATGAGCAGTTCTTC.

Many counts were recorded for this clonotype. This chain joins TRBV10-3 and TRBJ2-7; 7 bases are a match to TRBD1. V was clipped by 0 bases and J by 2 bases; unmatched bases: 7. Germline assignment: CDR1 ENHRY and CDR2 SYGVKD. The CDR3 is 16 residues long. The CDR3 sequence: CAISESGTVAAYEQYV. The CDR3 DNA sequence: TGTGCCATCAGTGAGTCCGGGACAGTCGCCGCCTACGAGCAGTACGTC.

This clonotype has more than one count but fewer than ten. The chain couples TRBV27 to TRBJ2-3; perhaps TRBD1 as D (5 bases). The length of the CDR3 is 15 residues. Germline V lookup: CDR1 MNHEY, CDR2 SMNVEV (reference sequence). Trimming removed 5 bases from V and 1 base from J, with 13 bases in between. This CDR3 is CASSTPGSRTDTQYF. CDR3 DNA sequence: TGTGCCAGCAGTACCCCAGGGTCCCGCACAGATACGCAGTATTTT.

V usage is TRBV29-1 and J usage is TRBJ2-1, with 7 bases matching TRBD2. V was pared by 4 bases and J by 0 bases, with 6 bases of the junction left unmatched. The CDR3 totals 15 residues. CDR1 is SQVTM, CDR2 ANQGSEA, per germline. The CDR3 DNA reads as TGCAGCGTTGCTTTCCTAGCGGCCTCCTACAATGAGCAGTTCTTC. Translated: CSVAFLAASYNEQFF.

The V call is TRBV7-8, the J call TRBJ2-7; unclear D gene. From germline, CDR1 is SGHVS and CDR2 FQNEAQ. The CDR3 has 14 residues. The V end was cut by 4 bases, the J end by 3 bases, with 13 bases between. Written as DNA, the CDR3 is TGTGCCAGCAGCTCCAGACCTGACTTCTACGAGCAGTACTTC. Encoded protein: CASSSRPDFYEQYF. The full variable domain, rest sourced from reference TRBV7-8 and TRBJ2-7, is GAGVSQSPRYKVAKRGQDVALRCDPISGHVSLFWYQQALGQGPEFLTYFQNEAQLDKSGLPSDRFFAERPEGSVSTLKIQRTQQEDSAVYLCASSSRPDFYEQYFGPGTRLTVT.

This clonotype was counted only a few times. The chain couples TRBV4-1 to TRBJ2-2; 10 nucleotides agree with TRBD2. After removal of 0 bases from V and 7 bases from J, the junction contained 5 bases not matched to a gene. CDR3 length: 16 amino acids. From germline, CDR1 is MGHRA and CDR2 YSYEKL. The DNA of the CDR3 is TGCGCCAGCAGCCAAGAGGGACTAGCGATTTTCGGGGAGCTGTTTTTT. This encodes CASSQEGLAIFGELFF.

This clonotype showed up just a few times. The V and J genes are TRBV28 and TRBJ1-1; the match to TRBD1 covers 11 bases. J lost 1 base, V lost 5 bases, and 6 bases had no gene match. Germline values: CDR1 MDHEN, CDR2 SYDVKM. The CDR3 has 16 residues. Here the CDR3 reads CASSEGQGVGNTEAFF. CDR3 nucleotides: TGTGCCAGCAGTGAGGGACAGGGGGTCGGGAACACTGAAGCTTTCTTT.

This clonotype has a count of ten or more. Sequence at one end of the junction differs from germline and may be a read error. The V gene is TRBV5-1, the J gene TRBJ2-5; TRBD2 agrees at 15 bases. The length of the CDR3 is 15 residues. Per the germline V gene, CDR1 is SGHRS and CDR2 is YFSETQ. Written as DNA, the CDR3 is TGTGCCAGCAGTTTGGGACTAGCGGGAGGAGAGACCCAGTACTTC. Translation: CASSLGLAGGETQYF. The full variable domain, rest sourced from reference TRBV5-1 and TRBJ2-5, is KAGVTQTPRYLIKTRGQQVTLSCSPISGHRSVSWYQQTPGQGLQFLFEYFSETQRNKGNFPGRFSGRQFSNSRSEMNVSTLELGDSALYLCASSLGLAGGETQYFGPGTRLLVL.